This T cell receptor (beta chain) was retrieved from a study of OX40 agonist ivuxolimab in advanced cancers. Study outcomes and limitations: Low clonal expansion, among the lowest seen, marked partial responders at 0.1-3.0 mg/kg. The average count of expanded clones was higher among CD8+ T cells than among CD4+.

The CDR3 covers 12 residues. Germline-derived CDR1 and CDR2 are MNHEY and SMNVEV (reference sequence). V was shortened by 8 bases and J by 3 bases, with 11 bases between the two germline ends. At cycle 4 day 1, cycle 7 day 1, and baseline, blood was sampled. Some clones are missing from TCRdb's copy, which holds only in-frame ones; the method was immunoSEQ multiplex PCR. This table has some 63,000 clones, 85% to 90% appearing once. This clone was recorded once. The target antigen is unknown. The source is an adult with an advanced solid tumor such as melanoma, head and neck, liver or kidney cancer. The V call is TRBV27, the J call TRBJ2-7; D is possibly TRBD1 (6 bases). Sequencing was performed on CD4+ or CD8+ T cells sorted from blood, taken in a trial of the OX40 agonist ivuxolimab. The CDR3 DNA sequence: TGTGCCAGCCAGGGGCAGGGCTACGAGCAGTACTTC. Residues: CASQGQGYEQYF.